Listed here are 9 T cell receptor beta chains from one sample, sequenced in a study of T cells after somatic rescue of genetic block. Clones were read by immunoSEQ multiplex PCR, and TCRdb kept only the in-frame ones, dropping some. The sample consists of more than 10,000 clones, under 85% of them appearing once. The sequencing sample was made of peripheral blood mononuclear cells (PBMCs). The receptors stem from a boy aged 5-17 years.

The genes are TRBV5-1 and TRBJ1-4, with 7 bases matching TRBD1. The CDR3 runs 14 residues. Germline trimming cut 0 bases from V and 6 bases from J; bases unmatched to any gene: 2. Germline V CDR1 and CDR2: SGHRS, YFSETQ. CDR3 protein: CASSLGQGDEKLFF. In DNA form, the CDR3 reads TGCGCCAGCAGCTTGGGACAGGGCGATGAAAAACTGTTTTTT.

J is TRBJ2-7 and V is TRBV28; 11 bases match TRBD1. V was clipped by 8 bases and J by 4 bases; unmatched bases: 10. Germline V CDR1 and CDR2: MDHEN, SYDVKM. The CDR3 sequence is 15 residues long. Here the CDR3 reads CASDRYGTGGYEQYF. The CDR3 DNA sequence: TGTGCCAGCGACCGCTATGGGACAGGGGGTTACGAGCAGTACTTC.

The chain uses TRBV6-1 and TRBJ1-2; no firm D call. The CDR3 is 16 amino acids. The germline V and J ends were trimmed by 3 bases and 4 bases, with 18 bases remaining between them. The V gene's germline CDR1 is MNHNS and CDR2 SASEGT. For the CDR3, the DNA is TGTGCCAGCAGTGAGCCAAGAGCAGAAAAATCCTATGGCTACACCTTC. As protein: CASSEPRAEKSYGYTF.

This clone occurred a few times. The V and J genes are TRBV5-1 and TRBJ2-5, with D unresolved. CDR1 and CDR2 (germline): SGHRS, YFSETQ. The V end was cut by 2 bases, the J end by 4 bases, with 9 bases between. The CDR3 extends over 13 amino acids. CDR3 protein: CASSFRQGETQYF. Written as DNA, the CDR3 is TGCGCCAGCAGCTTCCGGCAAGGAGAGACCCAGTACTTC.

In DNA, the CDR3 is TGTGCCAGCAGCGCCCACCGACAGACCGGGGAGCTGTTTTTT. It encodes CASSAHRQTGELFF. The chain recombines TRBV16 with TRBJ2-2; possible D gene TRBD1, 5 bases. The CDR3 loop spans 14 amino acids. The germline gives CDR1 KGHSY, CDR2 FQNENV. V dropped 5 bases and J dropped 5 bases, with 12 bases sitting between them.

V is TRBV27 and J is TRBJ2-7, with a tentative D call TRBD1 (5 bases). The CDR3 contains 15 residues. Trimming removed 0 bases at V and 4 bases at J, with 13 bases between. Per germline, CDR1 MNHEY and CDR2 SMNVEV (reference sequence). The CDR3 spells CASSLSNLGAYEQYF. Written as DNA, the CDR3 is TGTGCCAGCAGTTTATCGAATTTAGGGGCGTACGAGCAGTACTTC.

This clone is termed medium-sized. CDR3 amino acids: CASSHIHRSGGADTF. CDR3 DNA: TGCGCCAGCAGCCACATTCATAGGTCAGGGGGCGCGGACACCTTC. The chain combines TRBV4-1 with TRBJ1-2; 8 bases fit TRBD1. The length of the CDR3 is 15 residues. Germline V lookup: CDR1 MGHRA, CDR2 YSYEKL. With V trimmed by 3 bases and J by 12 bases, 15 bases remained unmatched.

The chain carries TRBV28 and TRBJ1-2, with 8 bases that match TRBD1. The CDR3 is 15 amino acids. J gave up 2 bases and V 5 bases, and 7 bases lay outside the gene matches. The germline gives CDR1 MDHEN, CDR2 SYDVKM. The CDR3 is CASSPMGQANYGYTF. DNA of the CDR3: TGTGCCAGCAGTCCAATGGGACAGGCCAACTATGGCTACACCTTC.

CDR3 in amino acids: CASSGFSADTQYF. For the CDR3, the DNA is TGCGCCAGCAGCGGTTTTTCGGCGGATACGCAGTATTTT. V and J are TRBV5-1 and TRBJ2-3; unclear D gene. CDR3 length: 13 amino acids. The V end lost 4 bases, the J end lost 6 bases, and 12 bases lay between the germline ends. From germline, CDR1 is SGHRS and CDR2 YFSETQ.